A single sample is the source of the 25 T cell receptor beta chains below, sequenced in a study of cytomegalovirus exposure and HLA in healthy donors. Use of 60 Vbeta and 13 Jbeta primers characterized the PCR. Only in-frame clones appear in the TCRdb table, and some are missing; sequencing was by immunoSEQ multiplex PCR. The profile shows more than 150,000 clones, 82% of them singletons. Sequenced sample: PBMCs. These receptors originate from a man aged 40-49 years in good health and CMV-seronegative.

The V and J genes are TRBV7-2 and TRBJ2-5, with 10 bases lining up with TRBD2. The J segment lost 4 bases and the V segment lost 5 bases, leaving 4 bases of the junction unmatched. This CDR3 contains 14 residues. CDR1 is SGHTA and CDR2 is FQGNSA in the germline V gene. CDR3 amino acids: CASSPAGGIETQYF. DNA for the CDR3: TGTGCCAGCAGCCCAGCGGGAGGGATAGAGACCCAGTACTTC.

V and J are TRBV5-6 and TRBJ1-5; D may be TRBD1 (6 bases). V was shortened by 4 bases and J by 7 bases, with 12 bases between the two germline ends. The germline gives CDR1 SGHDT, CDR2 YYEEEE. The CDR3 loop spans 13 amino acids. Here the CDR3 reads CASSPWGLQPQHF. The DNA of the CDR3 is TGTGCCAGCAGCCCGTGGGGGCTGCAGCCCCAGCATTTT. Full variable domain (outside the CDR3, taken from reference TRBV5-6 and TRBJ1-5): DAGVTQSPTHLIKTRGQQVTLRCSPKSGHDTVSWYQQALGQGPQFIFQYYEEEERQRGNFPDRFSGHQFPNYSSELNVNALLLGDSALYLCASSPWGLQPQHFGDGTRLSIL.

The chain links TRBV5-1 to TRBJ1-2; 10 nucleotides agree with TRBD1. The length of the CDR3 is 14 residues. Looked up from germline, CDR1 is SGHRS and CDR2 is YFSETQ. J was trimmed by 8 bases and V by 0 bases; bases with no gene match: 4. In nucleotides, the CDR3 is TGCGCCAGCAGCTTGGGGGACAGGGGATACGGCTACACCTTC. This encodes CASSLGDRGYGYTF. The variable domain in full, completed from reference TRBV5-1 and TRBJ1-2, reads KAGVTQTPRYLIKTRGQQVTLSCSPISGHRSVSWYQQTPGQGLQFLFEYFSETQRNKGNFPGRFSGRQFSNSRSEMNVSTLELGDSALYLCASSLGDRGYGYTFGSGTRLTVV.

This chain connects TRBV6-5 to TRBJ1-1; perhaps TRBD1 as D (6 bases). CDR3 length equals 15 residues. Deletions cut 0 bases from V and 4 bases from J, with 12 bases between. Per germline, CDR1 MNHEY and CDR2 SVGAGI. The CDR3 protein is CASSYSARGGTEAFF. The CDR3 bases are TGTGCCAGCAGTTACTCGGCTCGAGGGGGCACTGAAGCTTTCTTT.

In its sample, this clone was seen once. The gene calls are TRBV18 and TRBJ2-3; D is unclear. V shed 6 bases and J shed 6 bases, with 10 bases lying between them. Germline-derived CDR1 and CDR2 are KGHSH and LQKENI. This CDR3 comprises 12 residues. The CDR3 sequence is CASSPVEDTQYF. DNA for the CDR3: TGTGCCAGCTCCCCAGTTGAGGATACGCAGTATTTT.

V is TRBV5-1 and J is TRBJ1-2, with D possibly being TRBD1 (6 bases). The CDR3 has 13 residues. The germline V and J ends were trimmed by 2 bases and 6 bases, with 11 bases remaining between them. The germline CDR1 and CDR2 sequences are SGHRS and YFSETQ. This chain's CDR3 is CASSLQGVNGYTF. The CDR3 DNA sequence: TGCGCCAGCAGCTTACAGGGAGTCAATGGCTACACCTTC. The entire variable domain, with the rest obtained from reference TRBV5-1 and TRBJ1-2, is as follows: KAGVTQTPRYLIKTRGQQVTLSCSPISGHRSVSWYQQTPGQGLQFLFEYFSETQRNKGNFPGRFSGRQFSNSRSEMNVSTLELGDSALYLCASSLQGVNGYTFGSGTRLTVV.

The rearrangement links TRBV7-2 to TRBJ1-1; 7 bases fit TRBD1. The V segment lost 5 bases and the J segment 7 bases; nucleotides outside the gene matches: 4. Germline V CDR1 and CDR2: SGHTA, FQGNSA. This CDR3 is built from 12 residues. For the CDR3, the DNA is TGTGCCAGCAGCCCAGACAGGGTTGAAGCTTTCTTT. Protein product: CASSPDRVEAFF.

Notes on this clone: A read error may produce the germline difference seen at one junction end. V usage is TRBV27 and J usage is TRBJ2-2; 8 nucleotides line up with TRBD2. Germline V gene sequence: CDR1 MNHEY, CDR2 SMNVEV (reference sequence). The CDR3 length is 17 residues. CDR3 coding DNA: TGTGCCAGCAATTTACGGGCCGGGACTAGTATCACCGGGGAGCTGTTTTTT. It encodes CASNLRAGTSITGELFF.

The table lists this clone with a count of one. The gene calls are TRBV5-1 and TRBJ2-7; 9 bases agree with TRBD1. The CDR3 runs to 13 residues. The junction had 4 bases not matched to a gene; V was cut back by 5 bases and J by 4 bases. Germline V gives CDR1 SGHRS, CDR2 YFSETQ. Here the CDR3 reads CASRPDRGYEQYF. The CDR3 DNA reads TGCGCCAGCAGACCGGACAGGGGTTACGAGCAGTACTTC.

Here the CDR3 reads CASSLTGGASFSYEQYF. The CDR3 DNA sequence: TGTGCCAGCAGTTTAACGGGGGGGGCATCCTTCTCCTACGAGCAGTACTTC. The chain combines TRBV28 with TRBJ2-7, with TRBD2 identical over 8 bases. The CDR3 extends over 17 amino acids. Germline CDR1 is MDHEN and CDR2 is SYDVKM. J gave up 0 bases and V 2 bases, and 9 bases lay outside the gene matches.

Written as DNA, the CDR3 is TGCAGCGTTAAAAAGGCCGGGGAGACCCAGTACTTC. Its protein is CSVKKAGETQYF. V is TRBV29-1 and J is TRBJ2-5, with D unresolved. The CDR3 consists of 12 residues. The ends were cut back, 5 bases at V and 5 bases at J, with 12 bases in the middle. CDR1 is SQVTM, CDR2 ANQGSEA, per germline.

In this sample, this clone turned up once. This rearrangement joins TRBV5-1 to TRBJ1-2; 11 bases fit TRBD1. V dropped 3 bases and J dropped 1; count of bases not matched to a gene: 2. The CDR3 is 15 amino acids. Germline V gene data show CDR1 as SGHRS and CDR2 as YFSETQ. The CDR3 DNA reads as TGCGCCAGCAGCTGGACAGGGGGCGGTAACTATGGCTACACCTTC. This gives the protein CASSWTGGGNYGYTF.

DNA for the CDR3: TGTGCCAGCAGTTTCCCTGGACAGGGTTCAAGCACAGATACGCAGTATTTT. It is translated as CASSFPGQGSSTDTQYF. This chain links TRBV28 with TRBJ2-3, with 8 bases aligning to TRBD1. V was clipped by 3 bases and J by 0 bases; unmatched bases: 8. Germline values: CDR1 MDHEN, CDR2 SYDVKM. The length of the CDR3 is 17 residues.

CDR3 sequence: CAWSGHGTSEYEQYF. CDR3 in DNA: TGTGCCTGGAGTGGACACGGGACTAGCGAGTACGAGCAGTACTTC. The chain joins TRBV30 to TRBJ2-7; 10 bases fit TRBD2. After removal of 1 base from V and 4 bases from J, the junction contained 7 bases not matched to a gene. Looked up from germline, CDR1 is GTSNPN and CDR2 is SVGIG (reference sequence). The CDR3 length is 15 residues.

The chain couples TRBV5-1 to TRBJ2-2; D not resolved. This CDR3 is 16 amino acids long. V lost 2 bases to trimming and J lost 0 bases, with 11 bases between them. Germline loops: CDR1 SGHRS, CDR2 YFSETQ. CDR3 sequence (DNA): TGCGCCAGCAGCTTAGGCGTGAGGTCGAACACCGGGGAGCTGTTTTTT. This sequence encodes CASSLGVRSNTGELFF.

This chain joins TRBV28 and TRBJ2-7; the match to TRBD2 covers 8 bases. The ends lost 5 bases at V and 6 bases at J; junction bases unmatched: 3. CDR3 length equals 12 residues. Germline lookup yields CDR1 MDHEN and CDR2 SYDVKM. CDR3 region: CASSPSGSEQYF. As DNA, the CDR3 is TGTGCCAGCAGTCCGAGCGGGAGCGAGCAGTACTTC.

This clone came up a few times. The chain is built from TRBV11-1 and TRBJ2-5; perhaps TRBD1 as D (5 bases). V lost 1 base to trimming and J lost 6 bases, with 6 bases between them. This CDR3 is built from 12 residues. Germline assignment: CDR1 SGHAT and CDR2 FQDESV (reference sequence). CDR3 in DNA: TGTGCCAGCAGCTTAGGACAGAAGACCCAGTACTTC. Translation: CASSLGQKTQYF.

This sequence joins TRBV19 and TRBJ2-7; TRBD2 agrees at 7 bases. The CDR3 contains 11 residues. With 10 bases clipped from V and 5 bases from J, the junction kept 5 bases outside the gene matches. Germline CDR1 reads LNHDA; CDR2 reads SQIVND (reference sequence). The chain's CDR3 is CATLGGNEQYF. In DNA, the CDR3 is TGTGCCACCTTGGGGGGGAACGAGCAGTACTTC.

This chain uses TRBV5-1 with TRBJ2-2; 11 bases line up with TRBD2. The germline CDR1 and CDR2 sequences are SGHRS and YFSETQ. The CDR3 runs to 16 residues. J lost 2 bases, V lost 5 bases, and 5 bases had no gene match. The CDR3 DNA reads TGCGCCAGCAGGCAGACTAGCGGGGCTAACACCGGGGAGCTGTTTTTT. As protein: CASRQTSGANTGELFF.

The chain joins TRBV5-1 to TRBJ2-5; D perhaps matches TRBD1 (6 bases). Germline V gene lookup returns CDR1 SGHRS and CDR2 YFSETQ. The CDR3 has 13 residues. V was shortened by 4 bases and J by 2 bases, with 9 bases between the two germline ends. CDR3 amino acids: CASSRGQQETQYF. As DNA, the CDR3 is TGCGCCAGCAGCCGAGGACAGCAAGAGACCCAGTACTTC.

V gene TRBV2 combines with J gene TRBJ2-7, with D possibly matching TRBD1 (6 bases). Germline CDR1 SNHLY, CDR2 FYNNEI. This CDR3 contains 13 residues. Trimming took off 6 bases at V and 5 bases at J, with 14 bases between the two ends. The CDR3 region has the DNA TGTGCCAGCAGCGGACAGCCCGGAAACGAGCAGTACTTC. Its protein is CASSGQPGNEQYF.

CDR3 residues: CASRRGSSGTEAFF. The CDR3 bases are TGTGCCAGCCGGCGGGGAAGCTCGGGTACTGAAGCTTTCTTT. The genes are TRBV19 and TRBJ1-1; no clear D gene. There are 14 residues in the CDR3. V was trimmed by 9 bases and J by 5 bases, leaving 19 bases between them. The germline V gene has CDR1 LNHDA and CDR2 SQIVND (reference sequence).

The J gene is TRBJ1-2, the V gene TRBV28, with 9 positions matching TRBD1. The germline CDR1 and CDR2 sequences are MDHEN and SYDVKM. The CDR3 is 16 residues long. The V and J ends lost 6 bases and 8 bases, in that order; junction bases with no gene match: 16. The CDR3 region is CASRTFLQGASRGYTF. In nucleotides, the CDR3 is TGTGCCAGCAGAACCTTCTTACAGGGGGCATCGAGAGGCTACACCTTC.

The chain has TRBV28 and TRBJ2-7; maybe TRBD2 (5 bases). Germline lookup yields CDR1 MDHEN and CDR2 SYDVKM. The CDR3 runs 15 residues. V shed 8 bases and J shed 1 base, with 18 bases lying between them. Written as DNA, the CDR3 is TGTGCCAGCCGAGAGAGGGAGAAGGTTTCCTACGAGCAGTACTTC. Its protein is CASREREKVSYEQYF.

Here the CDR3 DNA reads TGTGCCAGCACTAGTTCGGGAGAGTCAGATACGCAGTATTTT. This gives the protein CASTSSGESDTQYF. This chain uses TRBV2 with TRBJ2-3, with a weak D call TRBD2 (6 bases). This CDR3 spans 14 amino acids. The germline V gene encodes CDR1 SNHLY and CDR2 FYNNEI. Trimming took off 7 bases at V and 4 bases at J, with 15 bases between the two ends.